This T cell receptor (beta chain) was sequenced in a study of blood T cell repertoires in COVID-19. The wider study: Sample material is recorded as cDNA or gDNA derived from T cells, B-cell-depleted T cells, or PBMCs.

The junction had 16 bases not matched to a gene; V was cut back by 1 base and J by 1 base. Germline CDR1 and CDR2: SGDLS and YYNGEE. The CDR3 extends over 20 amino acids. Here immunoSEQ multiplex PCR was the method, and the copy in TCRdb shows in-frame clones only, minus some. The table shows approximately 130,000 clones, with 84% occurring only once. Sequenced material: peripheral blood. The V and J genes are TRBV9 and TRBJ2-7; 11 bases match TRBD1. The receptor was derived from a human donor in a cohort sampled during active COVID-19. In DNA, the CDR3 is TGTGCCAGCAGCGTATTCCCGGGACAGGGGGGTCTTACTCAGTCCTACGAGCAGTACTTC. Residues: CASSVFPGQGGLTQSYEQYF.